The source of this TCR beta chain is a study of T-cell memory formation after mild COVID-19. CDR3 length: 12 amino acids. V lost 11 bases to trimming and J lost 2 bases, with 11 bases between them. The germline V gene has CDR1 MNHEY and CDR2 SVGAGI. Each CDR3 protein gets one entry after TCRdb re-called the 5' RACE reads with MiXCR. Found here are about 290,000 distinct CDR3 sequences, about 16% of them singletons; the top ten hold 22%. The clonotype was recovered from a man younger than 30 who had mild COVID-19 (a few samples of this study predate the infection). Cell type and time point are not known. Input material: PBMCs or a T cell subset sorted from them (not recorded which). The genes are TRBV6-5 and TRBJ2-3, with D possibly TRBD1 on 5 matching bases. The chain's CDR3 is CAVTGNTDTQYF. The CDR3 DNA reads TGTGCCGTTACAGGAAACACAGATACGCAGTATTTT.